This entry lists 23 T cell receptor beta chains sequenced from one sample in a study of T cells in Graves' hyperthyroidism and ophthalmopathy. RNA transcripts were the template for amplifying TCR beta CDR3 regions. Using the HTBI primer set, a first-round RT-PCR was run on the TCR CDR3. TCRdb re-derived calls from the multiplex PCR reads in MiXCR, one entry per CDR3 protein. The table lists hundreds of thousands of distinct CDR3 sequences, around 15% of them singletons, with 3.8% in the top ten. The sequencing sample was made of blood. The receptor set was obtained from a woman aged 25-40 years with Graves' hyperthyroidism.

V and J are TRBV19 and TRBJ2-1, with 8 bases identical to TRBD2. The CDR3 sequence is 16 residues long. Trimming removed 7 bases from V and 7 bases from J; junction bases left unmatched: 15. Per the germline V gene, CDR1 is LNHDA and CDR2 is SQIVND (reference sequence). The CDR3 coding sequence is TGTGCCAGTAATAACCCAGGACTAGCCCCAAGAAATGAGCAGTTCTTC. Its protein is CASNNPGLAPRNEQFF.

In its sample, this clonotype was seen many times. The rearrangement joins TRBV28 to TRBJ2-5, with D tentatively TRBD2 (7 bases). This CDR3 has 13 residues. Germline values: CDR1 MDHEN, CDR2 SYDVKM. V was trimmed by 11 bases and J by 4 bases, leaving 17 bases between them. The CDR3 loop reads CAGGGAGGETQYF. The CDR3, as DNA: TGTGCCGGGGGGGGGGCCGGAGGAGAGACCCAGTACTTC.

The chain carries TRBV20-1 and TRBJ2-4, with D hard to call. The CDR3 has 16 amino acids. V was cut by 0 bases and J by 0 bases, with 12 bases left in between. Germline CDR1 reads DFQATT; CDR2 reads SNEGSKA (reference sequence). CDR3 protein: CSARERESLAKNIQYF. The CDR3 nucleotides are TGCAGTGCTAGAGAAAGGGAATCGCTAGCCAAAAACATTCAGTACTTC.

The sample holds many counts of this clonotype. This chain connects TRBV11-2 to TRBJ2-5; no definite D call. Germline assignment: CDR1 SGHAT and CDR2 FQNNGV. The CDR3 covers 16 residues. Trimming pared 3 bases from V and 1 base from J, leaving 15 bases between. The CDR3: CASSFTTNILQETQYF. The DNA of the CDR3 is TGTGCCAGCAGCTTCACTACGAATATCCTCCAAGAGACCCAGTACTTC. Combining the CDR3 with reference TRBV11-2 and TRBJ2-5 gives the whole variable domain EAGVAQSPRYKIIEKRQSVAFWCNPISGHATLYWYQQILGQGPKLLIQFQNNGVVDDSQLPKDRFSAERLKGVDSTLKIQPAKLEDSAVYLCASSFTTNILQETQYFGPGTRLLVL.

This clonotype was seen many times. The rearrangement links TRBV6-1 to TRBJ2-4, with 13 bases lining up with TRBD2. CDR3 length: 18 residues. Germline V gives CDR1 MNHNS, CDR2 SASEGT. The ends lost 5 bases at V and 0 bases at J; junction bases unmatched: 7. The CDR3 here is CASSHGLAGELAKNIQYF. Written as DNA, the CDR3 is TGTGCCAGCAGTCACGGACTAGCGGGAGAACTAGCCAAAAACATTCAGTACTTC.

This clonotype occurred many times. CDR3 bases: TGTGCCAGCAGCCCACCCGGGACAGGGACTCAGCCCCAGCATTTT. Amino acid sequence: CASSPPGTGTQPQHF. This chain links TRBV5-5 with TRBJ1-5; 9 bases match TRBD1. Germline values: CDR1 SGHKS, CDR2 YYEKEE (reference sequence). V dropped 4 bases and J dropped 6; count of bases not matched to a gene: 8. CDR3 size: 15 residues.

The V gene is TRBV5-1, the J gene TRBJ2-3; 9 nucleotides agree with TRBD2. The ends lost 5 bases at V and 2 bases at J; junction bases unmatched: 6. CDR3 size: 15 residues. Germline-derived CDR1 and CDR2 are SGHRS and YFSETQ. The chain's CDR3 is CASRAGGKPTDTQYF. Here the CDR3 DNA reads TGCGCCAGCAGAGCGGGAGGTAAACCCACAGATACGCAGTATTTT.

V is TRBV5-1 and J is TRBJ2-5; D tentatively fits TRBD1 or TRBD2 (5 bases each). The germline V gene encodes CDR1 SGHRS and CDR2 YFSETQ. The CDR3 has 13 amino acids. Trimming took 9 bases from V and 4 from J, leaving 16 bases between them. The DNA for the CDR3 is TGCGCCACCAGGGACGGTACGGGAGAGACCCAGTACTTC. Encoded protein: CATRDGTGETQYF.

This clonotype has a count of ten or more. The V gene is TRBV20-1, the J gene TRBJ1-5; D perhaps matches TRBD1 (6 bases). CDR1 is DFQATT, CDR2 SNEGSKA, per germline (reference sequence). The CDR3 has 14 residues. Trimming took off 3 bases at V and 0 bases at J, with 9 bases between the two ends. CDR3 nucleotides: TGCAGTGCTAGTGGGGACACTAGCAATCAGCCCCAGCATTTT. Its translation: CSASGDTSNQPQHF.

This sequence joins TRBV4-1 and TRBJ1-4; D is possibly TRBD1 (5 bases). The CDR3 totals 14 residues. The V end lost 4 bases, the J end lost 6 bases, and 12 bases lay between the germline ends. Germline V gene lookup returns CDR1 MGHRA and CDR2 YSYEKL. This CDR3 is CASSPGRSDEKLFF. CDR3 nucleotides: TGCGCCAGCAGCCCAGGGAGGAGTGATGAAAAACTGTTTTTT.

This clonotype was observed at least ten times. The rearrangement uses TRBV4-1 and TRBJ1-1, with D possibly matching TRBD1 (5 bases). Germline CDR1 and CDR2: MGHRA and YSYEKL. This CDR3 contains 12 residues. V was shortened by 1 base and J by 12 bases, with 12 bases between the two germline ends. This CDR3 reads CASSQARGLPFF. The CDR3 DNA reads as TGCGCCAGCAGCCAAGCGAGGGGCTTACCTTTCTTT.

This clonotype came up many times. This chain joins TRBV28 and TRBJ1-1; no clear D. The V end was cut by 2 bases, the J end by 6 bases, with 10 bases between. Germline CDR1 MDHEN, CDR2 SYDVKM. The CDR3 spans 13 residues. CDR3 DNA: TGTGCCAGCAGTTTAAGGTGGCAATCTGAAGCTTTCTTT. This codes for CASSLRWQSEAFF.

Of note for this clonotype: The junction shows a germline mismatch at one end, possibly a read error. The CDR3 nucleotides read TGTGCCAGCAGTTTGCTGACAGGGGGCGCGTTGACTGGAGCTTTCTTT. Translating it yields CASSLLTGGALTGAFF. The chain couples TRBV6-2 or TRBV6-3 to TRBJ1-1, with 10 bases that match TRBD1. Germline loops: CDR1 MNHEY, CDR2 SVGEGT. The CDR3 is made up of 16 amino acids.

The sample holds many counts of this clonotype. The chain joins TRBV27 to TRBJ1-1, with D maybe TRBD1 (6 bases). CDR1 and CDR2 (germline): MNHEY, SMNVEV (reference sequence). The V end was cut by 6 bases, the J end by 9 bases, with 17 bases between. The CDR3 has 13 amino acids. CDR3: CASSSFDRDKAFF. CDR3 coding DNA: TGTGCCAGCAGCTCCTTTGACCGGGACAAAGCTTTCTTT.

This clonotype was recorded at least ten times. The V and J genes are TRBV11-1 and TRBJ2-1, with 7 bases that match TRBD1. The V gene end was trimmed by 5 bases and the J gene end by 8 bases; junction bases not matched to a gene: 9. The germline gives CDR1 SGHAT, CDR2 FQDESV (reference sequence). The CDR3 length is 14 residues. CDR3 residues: CASSPMTGLHEQFF. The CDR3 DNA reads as TGTGCCAGCAGCCCCATGACAGGGTTGCATGAGCAGTTCTTC.

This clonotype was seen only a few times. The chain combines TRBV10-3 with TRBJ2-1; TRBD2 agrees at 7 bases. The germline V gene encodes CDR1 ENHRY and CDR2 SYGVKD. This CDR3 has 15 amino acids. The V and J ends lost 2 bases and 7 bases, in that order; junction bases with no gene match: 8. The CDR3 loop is CAISEGLVGANEQFF. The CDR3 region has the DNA TGTGCCATCAGTGAGGGACTAGTGGGAGCAAATGAGCAGTTCTTC.

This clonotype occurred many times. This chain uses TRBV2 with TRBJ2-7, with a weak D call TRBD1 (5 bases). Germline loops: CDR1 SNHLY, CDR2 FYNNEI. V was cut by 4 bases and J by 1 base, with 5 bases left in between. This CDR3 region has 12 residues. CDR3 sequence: CASSGQSYEQYF. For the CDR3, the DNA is TGTGCCAGCAGTGGACAGTCCTACGAGCAGTACTTC.

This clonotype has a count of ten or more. Here the CDR3 DNA reads TGTGCCAGCAGTTACTCGACTAGCACAGATACGCAGTATTTT. Its translation is CASSYSTSTDTQYF. The chain links TRBV6-2 or TRBV6-3 to TRBJ2-3; D unclear. Trimming left V 0 bases short and J 0 bases short, with 4 bases between. Germline CDR1 reads MNHEY; CDR2 reads SVGEGT. The CDR3 loop spans 14 amino acids.

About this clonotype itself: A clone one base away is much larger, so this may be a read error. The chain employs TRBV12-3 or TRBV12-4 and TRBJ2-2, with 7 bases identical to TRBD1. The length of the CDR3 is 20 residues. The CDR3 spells CTSRPFGWTGGGLNTGELFF. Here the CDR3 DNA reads TGTACCAGCAGACCATTTGGTTGGACAGGCGGCGGTTTAAACACCGGGGAGCTGTTTTTT.

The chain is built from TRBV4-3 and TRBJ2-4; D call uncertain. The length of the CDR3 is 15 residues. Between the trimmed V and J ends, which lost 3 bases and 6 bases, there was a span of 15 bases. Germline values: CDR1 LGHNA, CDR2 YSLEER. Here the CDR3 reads CASSQLNTLGNIQYF. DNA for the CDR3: TGCGCCAGCAGCCAGCTAAATACCTTAGGAAACATTCAGTACTTC.

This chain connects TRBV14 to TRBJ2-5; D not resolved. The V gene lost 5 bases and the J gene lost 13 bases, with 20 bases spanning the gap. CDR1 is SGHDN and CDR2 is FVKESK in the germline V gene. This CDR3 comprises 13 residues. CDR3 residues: CASSLNPPGPRYF. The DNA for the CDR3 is TGTGCCAGCAGCTTAAACCCACCGGGTCCCCGGTACTTC.

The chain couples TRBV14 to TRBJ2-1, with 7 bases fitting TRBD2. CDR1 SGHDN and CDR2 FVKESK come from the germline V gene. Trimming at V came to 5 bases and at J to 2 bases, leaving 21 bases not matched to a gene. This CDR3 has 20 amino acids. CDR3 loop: CASSSPTRSSGPGTYNEQFF. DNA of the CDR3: TGTGCCAGCAGCTCACCGACGAGGTCTAGCGGACCGGGGACCTACAATGAGCAGTTCTTC.

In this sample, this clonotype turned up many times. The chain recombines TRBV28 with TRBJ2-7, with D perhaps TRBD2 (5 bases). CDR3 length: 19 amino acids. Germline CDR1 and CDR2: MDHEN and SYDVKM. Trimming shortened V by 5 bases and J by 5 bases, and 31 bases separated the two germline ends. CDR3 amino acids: CASSTWRVQDARGWDEQYF. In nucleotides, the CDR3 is TGTGCCAGCAGTACCTGGCGGGTGCAGGATGCGCGTGGCTGGGACGAGCAGTACTTC.